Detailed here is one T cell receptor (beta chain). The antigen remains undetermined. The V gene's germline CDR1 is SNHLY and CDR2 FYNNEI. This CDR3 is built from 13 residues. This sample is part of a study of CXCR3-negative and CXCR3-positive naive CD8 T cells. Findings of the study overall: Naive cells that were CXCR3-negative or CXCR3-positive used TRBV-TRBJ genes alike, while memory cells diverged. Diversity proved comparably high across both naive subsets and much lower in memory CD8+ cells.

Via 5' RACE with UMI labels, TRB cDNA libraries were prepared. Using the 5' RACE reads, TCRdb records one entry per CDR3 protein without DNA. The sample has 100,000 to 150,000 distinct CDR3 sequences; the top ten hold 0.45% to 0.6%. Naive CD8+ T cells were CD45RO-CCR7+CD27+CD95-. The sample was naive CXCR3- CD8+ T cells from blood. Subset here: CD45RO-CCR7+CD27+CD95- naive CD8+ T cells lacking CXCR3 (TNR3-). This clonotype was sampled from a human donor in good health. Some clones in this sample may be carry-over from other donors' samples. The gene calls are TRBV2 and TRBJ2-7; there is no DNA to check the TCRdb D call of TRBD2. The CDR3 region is CASRVGVNNEQYF.